The T cell receptor (beta chain) under discussion was sequenced for a study of beta chain features in type 1 diabetes. Background on the study: Sorted cells examined across all samples numbered around 99,000,000.

Regarding this clone: Antigen: not known.

All of the isolated RNA was reverse transcribed, so expressed TCRB transcripts were sequenced. TCRdb's table, derived via immunoSEQ multiplex PCR, lists solely in-frame clones and lacks some. The sample gives hundreds of thousands of clones, over 12% of which show up once; approximately 0.039% is in the top ten. Study observations and caveats: Among all four CD4+ subsets, Type 1 diabetes patients had TCRB CDR3s that were moderately but significantly shorter. Type 1 diabetes patients had fewer VDJ junction insertions and more deletions. Sampled from patients, naive, central memory and Treg TCRB repertoires appeared more similar than those sampled from healthy donors.

Trimming at V came to 2 bases and at J to 5 bases, leaving 9 bases not matched to a gene. The CDR3 runs 16 residues. CDR1 is MGHDK and CDR2 is SYGVNS in the germline V gene. This rearrangement joins TRBV25-1 to TRBJ2-3; 8 bases agree with TRBD2. The receptor's source is a man in his late teens or twenties with type 1 diabetes. Specimen: naive CD4+ T cells from blood. The CDR3 nucleotides are TGTGCCAGCAGTGAAAGGCTAGCGGGTCTTTTAGATACGCAGTATTTT. Translating gives CASSERLAGLLDTQYF.